The clone carrying this TCR beta chain was observed at least ten times. The CDR3 has 14 residues. Germline-derived CDR1 and CDR2 are GTSNPN and SVGIG (reference sequence). V lost 2 bases, J lost 2 bases, and 10 bases lay in between. This sample was included in a study of T cells in Graves' hyperthyroidism and ophthalmopathy. RNA transcripts gave rise to amplified TCR beta CDR3 regions. A set of HTBI primers served as the primers for a first-round RT-PCR of the TCR CDR3. MiXCR was run by TCRdb on the multiplex PCR reads, yielding one entry per CDR3 protein. The data contain about 600,000 distinct CDR3 sequences, more than 15% of them singletons.

This chain links TRBV30 with TRBJ2-1, with D possibly being TRBD1 (5 bases). The receptor comes from a middle-aged woman with Graves' ophthalmopathy. The sequencing sample was made of blood. In DNA form, the CDR3 reads TGTGCCTGGAGTAGGGGCCCCCCCTACAATGAGCAGTTCTTC. Protein: CAWSRGPPYNEQFF.